A selection of T cell receptor beta chains follows, all from one sample in a study of T cell repertoires in cytomegalovirus infection. One entry per CDR3 protein results from TCRdb running MiXCR on the reads. The data contain roughly 150,000 distinct CDR3 sequences, roughly a fifth of them seen just once; the ten biggest clones take up around a quarter. No antigens are known for them. This specimen consisted of CD8+ T cells from cultured PBMCs, obtained from culture after CMV antigen stimulation. The receptors here all came from a human donor in good health (CMV status not recorded). Some clones in this sample may be carry-over from other donors' samples. Both conserved end residues are part of each CDR3. The D gene is left open where the match is weak. Size is stated for part of the rows, as once, few or many counts, or as a class when the clone is expanded.

V gene,clone size,D gene,J gene,CDR3 protein,CDR3 DNA
TRBV5-4,.,TRBD2,TRBJ2-5,CASSSPGGPNETQYF,TGTGCCAGCAGCAGCCCGGGGGGGCCGAATGAGACCCAGTACTTC
TRBV7-6,.,TRBD1,TRBJ1-3,CASSSLTGAGNTIYF,TGTGCCAGCAGCTCCTTGACAGGGGCTGGAAACACCATATATTTT
TRBV7-2,.,TRBD1,TRBJ2-3,CASSFRGGLTDTQYF,TGTGCCAGCAGCTTCCGAGGGGGCCTGACAGATACGCAGTATTTT
TRBV20-1,few,.,TRBJ2-7,CSSRGTYEQYF,TGCAGTAGCAGGGGGACTTACGAGCAGTACTTC
TRBV7-9,medium-sized,TRBD2,TRBJ2-5,CASSSISGTRQETQYF,TGTGCCAGCAGCTCCATCTCCGGGACTAGGCAAGAGACCCAGTACTTC
TRBV4-3,few,.,TRBJ2-5,CASSQGAIFQETQYF,TGCGCCAGCAGCCAAGGGGCCATCTTCCAAGAGACCCAGTACTTC
TRBV12-3/TRBV12-4,.,TRBD2,TRBJ2-7,CASSFERGMPYEQYF,TGTGCCAGCAGTTTCGAGCGGGGGATGCCCTACGAGCAGTACTTC
TRBV12-3/TRBV12-4,once,TRBD1,TRBJ1-1,CASSPTRGQLNTEAFF,TGTGCCAGCAGTCCGACTCGGGGACAGCTGAACACTGAAGCTTTCTTT
TRBV29-1,.,.,TRBJ2-5,CSIPGLPRETQYF,TGCAGCATCCCGGGCCTCCCGAGGGAGACCCAGTACTTC
TRBV6-2/TRBV6-3,many,.,TRBJ2-7,CASSSLSYEQYF,TGTGCCAGCAGCAGCCTCTCCTACGAGCAGTACTTC
TRBV6-2/TRBV6-3,.,.,TRBJ1-3,CASSYPTDGNTIYF,TGTGCCAGCAGTTACCCAACTGATGGAAACACCATATATTTT
TRBV7-8,few,.,TRBJ1-5,CASSSIGTLNGPQHF,TGTGCCAGCAGCTCGATAGGGACCCTGAATGGGCCCCAGCATTTT
TRBV12-3/TRBV12-4,many,.,TRBJ1-1,CASSLSLNAFF,TGTGCCAGCAGTTTATCCCTGAATGCTTTCTTT
TRBV9,few,.,TRBJ1-5,CASSGGGQPQHF,TGTGCCAGCAGCGGGGGGGGTCAGCCCCAGCATTTT
TRBV7-2,.,.,TRBJ2-3,CASSRVWDDTQYF,TGTGCCAGCAGCCGGGTTTGGGATGATACGCAGTATTTT
TRBV10-1,few,.,TRBJ2-1,CASSAGNEQFF,TGCGCCAGCAGTGCGGGCAATGAGCAGTTCTTC
TRBV10-3,many,TRBD1,TRBJ2-5,CAISESGQGLETQYF,TGTGCCATCAGTGAGTCGGGACAGGGTTTAGAGACCCAGTACTTC
TRBV6-5,.,.,TRBJ2-5,CASRTTGLEETQYF,TGTGCCAGCAGAACTACCGGACTGGAAGAGACCCAGTACTTC
TRBV3-1,few,.,TRBJ2-5,CASSQDLVDRYQETQYF,TGTGCCAGCAGCCAAGATCTAGTAGACAGGTACCAAGAGACCCAGTACTTC
TRBV6-1,.,TRBD1,TRBJ1-6,CASSPDRDVSNSPLHF,TGTGCCAGCAGCCCCGACAGGGATGTGTCCAATTCACCCCTCCACTTT
TRBV2,few,.,TRBJ1-5,CGVADSNQPQHF,TGTGGAGTAGCGGATAGCAATCAGCCCCAGCATTTT
TRBV6-2/TRBV6-3,few,.,TRBJ2-1,CASTSSSYNEQFF,TGTGCCAGTACCTCGAGCTCCTACAATGAGCAGTTCTTC
TRBV7-6,.,.,TRBJ1-1,CASSLPKSTMKRDTEAFF,TGTGCCAGCAGCTTACCCAAATCAACTATGAAAAGGGACACTGAAGCTTTCTTT
TRBV3-1,.,.,TRBJ1-2,CASTPGLGLYYGYTF,TGTGCCAGCACCCCGGGACTAGGTCTATACTATGGCTACACCTTC
TRBV25-1,few,TRBD2,TRBJ2-7,CASSSNRVIAGYEQYF,TGTGCCAGCAGTAGCAACAGGGTCATAGCGGGGTACGAGCAGTACTTC
TRBV7-2,.,.,TRBJ1-2,CASSPTGTSYGYTF,TGTGCCAGCAGCCCCACCGGGACGTCTTATGGCTACACCTTC
TRBV9,.,.,TRBJ1-5,CASSPGDNQPQHF,TGTGCCAGCAGCCCGGGGGACAATCAGCCCCAGCATTTT
TRBV27,.,.,TRBJ2-1,CASSLTSSAANEQFF,TGTGCCAGCAGTTTGACGTCGTCGGCCGCAAATGAGCAGTTCTTC
TRBV6-2/TRBV6-3,.,TRBD2,TRBJ2-7,CASSYSLARSSYEQYF,TGTGCCAGCAGTTACTCACTAGCGAGGAGCTCCTACGAGCAGTACTTC
TRBV12-3/TRBV12-4,few,.,TRBJ1-6,CASTPTSNSPLHF,TGTGCCAGCACCCCTACAAGTAATTCACCCCTCCACTTT
TRBV7-9,few,TRBD1,TRBJ1-1,CASSSSGQGNTEAFF,TGTGCCAGCAGCTCCTCGGGACAGGGGAACACTGAAGCTTTCTTT
TRBV7-8,few,.,TRBJ1-5,CASSLRRDNQPQHF,TGTGCCAGCAGCTTAAGGAGGGACAATCAGCCCCAGCATTTT
TRBV9,few,.,TRBJ1-3,CATSRGGESGNTIYF,TGTGCCACCTCGCGGGGGGGCGAATCTGGAAACACCATATATTTT
TRBV2,few,.,TRBJ2-1,CASERGGVGNEQFF,TGTGCCAGCGAAAGGGGGGGTGTCGGCAATGAGCAGTTCTTC
TRBV12-3/TRBV12-4,.,.,TRBJ2-5,CASSWFGRGPNFQETQYF,TGTGCCAGCAGTTGGTTCGGGAGGGGGCCAAATTTCCAAGAGACCCAGTACTTC
TRBV5-6,few,.,TRBJ2-1,CASSPGRQYNEQFF,TGTGCCAGCAGCCCGGGGAGGCAATACAATGAGCAGTTCTTC
TRBV7-8,.,.,TRBJ2-2,CASSLVGGDYTGELFF,TGTGCCAGCAGCTTAGTAGGGGGGGATTACACCGGGGAGCTGTTTTTT
TRBV19,.,TRBD2,TRBJ2-1,CASSIRGLAGSNEQFF,TGTGCCAGTAGTATAAGGGGGCTAGCGGGGAGCAATGAGCAGTTCTTC
TRBV7-8,few,.,TRBJ2-3,CASSLPKTGVGTDTQYF,TGTGCCAGCAGCTTACCGAAAACGGGGGTTGGGACAGATACGCAGTATTTT
TRBV7-2,few,.,TRBJ2-6,CASKFGANVLTF,TGTGCCAGCAAATTTGGGGCCAACGTCCTGACTTTC
TRBV7-2,few,TRBD1,TRBJ1-2,CASSDRDRVSNYGYTF,TGTGCCAGCAGCGACCGGGACAGGGTTTCTAACTATGGCTACACCTTC
TRBV7-8,.,.,TRBJ2-2,CASSFGSRGATGELFF,TGTGCCAGCAGCTTCGGGTCCAGGGGTGCAACCGGGGAGCTGTTTTTT
TRBV7-2,.,.,TRBJ2-3,CASSLVTGTDTQYF,TGTGCCAGCAGCTTAGTTACGGGAACAGATACGCAGTATTTT
TRBV28,once,.,TRBJ1-3,CASSYQDGAPGNTIYF,TGTGCCAGCAGTTACCAGGACGGCGCTCCCGGAAACACCATATATTTT
TRBV2,.,.,TRBJ2-2,CAGAGSNTGELFF,TGTGCCGGCGCCGGATCGAACACCGGGGAGCTGTTTTTT
TRBV7-2,.,.,TRBJ1-1,CASSSTISDPRTEAFF,TGTGCCAGCAGCTCTACTATCTCGGACCCCAGGACTGAAGCTTTCTTT
TRBV11-2,.,.,TRBJ2-4,CASSPHRVGGNIQYF,TGTGCCAGCAGCCCTCACAGGGTTGGTGGAAACATTCAGTACTTC
TRBV4-1,.,.,TRBJ1-1,CASSQDKINRDTEAFF,TGCGCCAGCAGCCAAGATAAAATCAATCGGGACACTGAAGCTTTCTTT
TRBV3-1,.,.,TRBJ2-3,CASSQDSRLLVPDTQYF,TGTGCCAGCAGCCAAGATTCGAGACTTCTGGTCCCAGATACGCAGTATTTT
TRBV27,.,.,TRBJ1-2,CASSLGGTDGYTF,TGTGCCAGCAGTTTAGGCGGGACCGATGGCTACACCTTC
TRBV4-3,.,TRBD1,TRBJ2-7,CASSAGTGGYEQYF,TGCGCCAGCAGTGCCGGGACAGGGGGCTACGAGCAGTACTTC
TRBV4-2,few,.,TRBJ2-7,CASSQEAVIHYEQYF,TGTGCCAGCAGCCAAGAGGCAGTCATCCACTACGAGCAGTACTTC
TRBV7-6,.,.,TRBJ2-1,CASSLEASRNEQFF,TGTGCCAGCAGCTTAGAGGCGAGTCGCAATGAGCAGTTCTTC
TRBV28,few,.,TRBJ2-5,CASSLPPGVGAQYF,TGTGCCAGCAGCTTACCACCAGGTGTGGGGGCCCAGTACTTC
TRBV7-6,.,.,TRBJ1-1,CASSSPPDGMNTEAFF,TGTGCCAGCAGCTCACCCCCGGACGGTATGAACACTGAAGCTTTCTTT
TRBV7-2,few,.,TRBJ1-1,CASSSAWGSDTEAFF,TGTGCCAGCAGCTCGGCTTGGGGCAGCGACACTGAAGCTTTCTTT
TRBV12-5,.,TRBD2,TRBJ2-7,CASGLPRGERSGQYF,TGTGCTAGTGGTTTACCCCGGGGGGAACGAAGTGGGCAGTACTTC
TRBV27,.,.,TRBJ1-2,CASSLTRGYYGYTF,TGTGCCAGCAGTTTAACCAGGGGCTACTATGGCTACACCTTC